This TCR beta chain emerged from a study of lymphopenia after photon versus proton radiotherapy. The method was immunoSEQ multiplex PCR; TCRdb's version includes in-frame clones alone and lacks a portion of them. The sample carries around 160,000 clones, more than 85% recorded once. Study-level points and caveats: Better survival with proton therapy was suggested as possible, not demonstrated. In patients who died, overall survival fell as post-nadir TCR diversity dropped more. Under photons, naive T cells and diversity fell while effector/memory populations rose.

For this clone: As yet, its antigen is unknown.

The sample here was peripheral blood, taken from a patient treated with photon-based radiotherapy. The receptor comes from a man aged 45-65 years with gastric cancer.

The CDR3 reads CASSFRAGATYEQYF. Written as DNA, the CDR3 is TGTGCCAGCAGCTTTCGGGCGGGGGCTACCTACGAGCAGTACTTC. V usage is TRBV7-9 and J usage is TRBJ2-7; D perhaps matches TRBD2 (7 bases). CDR3 length: 15 residues. Germline CDR1 reads SEHNR; CDR2 reads FQNEAQ (reference sequence). V shed 3 bases and J shed 2 bases, with 14 bases lying between them.